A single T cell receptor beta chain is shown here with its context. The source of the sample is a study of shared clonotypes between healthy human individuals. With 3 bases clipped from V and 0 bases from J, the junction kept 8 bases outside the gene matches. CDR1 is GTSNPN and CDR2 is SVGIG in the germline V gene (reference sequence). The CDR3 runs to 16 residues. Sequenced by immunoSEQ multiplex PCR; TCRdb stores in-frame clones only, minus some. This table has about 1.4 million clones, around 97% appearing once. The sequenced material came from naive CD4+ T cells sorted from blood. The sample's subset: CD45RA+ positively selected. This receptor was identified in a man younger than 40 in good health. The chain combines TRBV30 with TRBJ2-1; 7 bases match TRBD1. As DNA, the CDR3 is TGTGCCTGGAGCCCCACGACAGGGTTCTCCTACAATGAGCAGTTCTTC. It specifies CAWSPTTGFSYNEQFF.